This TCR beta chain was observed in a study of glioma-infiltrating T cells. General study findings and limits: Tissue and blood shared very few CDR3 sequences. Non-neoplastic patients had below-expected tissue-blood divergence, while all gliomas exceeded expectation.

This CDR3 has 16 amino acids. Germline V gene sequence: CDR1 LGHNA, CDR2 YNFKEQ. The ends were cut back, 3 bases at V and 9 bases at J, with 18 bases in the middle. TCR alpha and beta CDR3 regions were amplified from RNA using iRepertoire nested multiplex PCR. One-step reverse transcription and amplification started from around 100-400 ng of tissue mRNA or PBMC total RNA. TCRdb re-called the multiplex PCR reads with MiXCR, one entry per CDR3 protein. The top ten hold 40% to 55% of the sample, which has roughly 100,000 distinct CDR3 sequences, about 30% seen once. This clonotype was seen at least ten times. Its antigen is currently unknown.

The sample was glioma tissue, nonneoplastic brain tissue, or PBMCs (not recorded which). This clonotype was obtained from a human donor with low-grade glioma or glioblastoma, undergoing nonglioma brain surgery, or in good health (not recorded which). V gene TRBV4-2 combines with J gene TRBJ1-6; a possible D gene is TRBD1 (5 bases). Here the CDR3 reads CASSHDRDRGTSPLHF. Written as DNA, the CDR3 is TGTGCCAGCAGCCATGACCGGGACCGGGGGACTTCACCCCTCCACTTT.